This T cell receptor beta chain was observed in a study of breast tumors, draining lymph nodes, adjacent tissues. TCRdb re-called the multiplex PCR reads with MiXCR, one entry per CDR3 protein. The sample lists about 230,000 distinct CDR3 sequences, less than 40% occurring once. Study observations and caveats: Data fit most tumor T cells coming from lymph node, expanding in tumor. Data only fit, rather than demonstrated, lymph node origin of most tumor T cells. Tumor repertoires ranked between lymph nodes and nontumor tissue in diversity, with V and J gene preferences.

Samples came from axillary lymph nodes draining the breast cancer. This clonotype was recorded many times. As yet, its antigen is unknown. The sample was axillary lymph node tissue. The sequence came from a female donor with breast cancer. Some clones in this sample may be carry-over from other donors' samples.

CDR3 region: CASSLAGSGRARDTQYF. The CDR3 DNA is TGTGCCAGCAGCTTAGCGGGAAGCGGGAGGGCCCGGGATACGCAGTATTTT. The chain links TRBV7-8 to TRBJ2-3, with 10 bases that match TRBD2. Germline V gene sequence: CDR1 SGHVS, CDR2 FQNEAQ. The CDR3 covers 17 residues. V dropped 0 bases and J dropped 6; count of bases not matched to a gene: 9. Using reference TRBV7-8 and TRBJ2-3 for the parts outside the CDR3, the full variable domain is GAGVSQSPRYKVAKRGQDVALRCDPISGHVSLFWYQQALGQGPEFLTYFQNEAQLDKSGLPSDRFFAERPEGSVSTLKIQRTQQEDSAVYLCASSLAGSGRARDTQYFGPGTRLTVL.